Each of the 7 T cell receptor beta chains below was sequenced from the same sample in a study of blood T cells in healthy people across ages. Next came a second PCR, run for roughly 6 to 11 cycles, which used a sample-barcoded 5' primer along with a J-beta primer mix. TCRdb analysed the 5' RACE reads with MiXCR anew, one entry per CDR3 protein. The sample lists over 1,500,000 distinct CDR3 sequences, about 50% occurring once. Sample: blood. All receptors come from a woman between 40 and 50 years old in good health.

This sequence joins TRBV29-1 and TRBJ1-6, with 7 bases identical to TRBD1. This CDR3 comprises 13 residues. With 6 bases clipped from V and 5 bases from J, the junction kept 4 bases outside the gene matches. CDR1 is SQVTM, CDR2 ANQGSEA, per germline. This CDR3 reads CSVRGTDNSPLHF. Written as DNA, the CDR3 is TGCAGCGTGCGCGGGACAGATAATTCACCCCTCCACTTT.

At least ten counts were recorded for this clonotype. CDR3 sequence (DNA): TGTGCCAGCAGCTTAGAGGGGAGATCTAATTCACCCCTCCACTTT. This codes for CASSLEGRSNSPLHF. V and J are TRBV7-2 and TRBJ1-6; TRBD1 might be the D (5 bases). The CDR3 has 15 residues. Germline loops: CDR1 SGHTA, CDR2 FQGNSA. V was trimmed by 1 base and J by 6 bases, leaving 10 bases between them.

The V gene is TRBV20-1, the J gene TRBJ2-1; D may match TRBD1 or TRBD2 (5 bases each). The germline V gene has CDR1 DFQATT and CDR2 SNEGSKA (reference sequence). The CDR3 consists of 17 residues. The ends were cut back, 1 base at V and 0 bases at J, with 16 bases in the middle. The CDR3 region has the DNA TGCAGTGCTAGAGGGAGAGCTGGGGGTAGCTCCTACAATGAGCAGTTCTTC. The encoded protein is CSARGRAGGSSYNEQFF.

V gene TRBV24-1 combines with J gene TRBJ2-3; perhaps TRBD1 as D (5 bases). Trimming left V 10 bases short and J 6 bases short, with 13 bases between. The CDR3 consists of 12 residues. Germline CDR1 reads KGHDR; CDR2 reads SFDVKD. As DNA, the CDR3 is TGTGCCACGGGGCAGGAAGGGGATACGCAGTATTTT. It translates to CATGQEGDTQYF.

As for this clonotype: The junction differs from germline at one of its ends, possibly a read error. This sequence joins TRBV6-1 and TRBJ2-1; weak D call: TRBD2 (6 bases). Germline V gives CDR1 MNHNS, CDR2 SASEGT. There are 14 residues in the CDR3. The CDR3 loop reads CASATGLGYKEQFF. DNA of the CDR3: TGTGCCAGCGCAACGGGACTTGGATACAAGGAGCAGTTCTTC.

The chain recombines TRBV7-8 with TRBJ2-3; 7 nucleotides agree with TRBD2. The ends lost 7 bases at V and 2 bases at J; junction bases unmatched: 9. Germline CDR1 reads SGHVS; CDR2 reads FQNEAQ. The CDR3 spans 15 residues. CDR3 coding DNA: TGTGCCAGCAACCCGGTTAGCGGGTTCACAGATACGCAGTATTTT. Protein product: CASNPVSGFTDTQYF.

In its sample, this clonotype was seen a few times. This chain uses TRBV6-1 with TRBJ2-3, with 10 bases fitting TRBD1. The germline V gene has CDR1 MNHNS and CDR2 SASEGT. The trim removed 1 base at V and 9 bases at J, leaving 1 base unmatched. The CDR3 extends over 13 amino acids. Here the CDR3 DNA reads TGTGCCAGCAGTGAAGGACAGGGGGCCACGCAGTATTTT. This translates into CASSEGQGATQYF.